This T cell receptor (beta chain) is drawn from a study of blood T cell repertoires in COVID-19. Germline CDR1 and CDR2: KGHSH and LQKENI. V lost 5 bases, J lost 3 bases, and 6 bases stayed unmatched. This CDR3 is built from 14 residues. Recruitment covered about 26 US areas and drew participants whose ages spanned about 18 to 95 years. This clone has just a few counts. TCRdb keeps only in-frame clones here, not all; method: immunoSEQ multiplex PCR. The profile shows about 250,000 clones, over 75% of them singletons. This receptor was identified in a woman between 45 and 65 years old with acute COVID-19. This chain links TRBV18 with TRBJ1-2; 7 bases match TRBD1. Sequenced sample: PBMCs or T cells enriched from blood (not recorded which). The CDR3 loop reads CASSDDRVDYGYTF. CDR3 DNA: TGTGCCAGCTCAGATGACAGGGTTGACTATGGCTACACCTTC. The full variable domain, completed using reference TRBV18 and TRBJ1-2, is NAGVMQNPRHLVRRRGQEARLRCSPMKGHSHVYWYRQLPEEGLKFMVYLQKENIIDESGMPKERFSAEFPKEGPSILRIQQVVRGDSAAYFCASSDDRVDYGYTFGSGTRLTVV.